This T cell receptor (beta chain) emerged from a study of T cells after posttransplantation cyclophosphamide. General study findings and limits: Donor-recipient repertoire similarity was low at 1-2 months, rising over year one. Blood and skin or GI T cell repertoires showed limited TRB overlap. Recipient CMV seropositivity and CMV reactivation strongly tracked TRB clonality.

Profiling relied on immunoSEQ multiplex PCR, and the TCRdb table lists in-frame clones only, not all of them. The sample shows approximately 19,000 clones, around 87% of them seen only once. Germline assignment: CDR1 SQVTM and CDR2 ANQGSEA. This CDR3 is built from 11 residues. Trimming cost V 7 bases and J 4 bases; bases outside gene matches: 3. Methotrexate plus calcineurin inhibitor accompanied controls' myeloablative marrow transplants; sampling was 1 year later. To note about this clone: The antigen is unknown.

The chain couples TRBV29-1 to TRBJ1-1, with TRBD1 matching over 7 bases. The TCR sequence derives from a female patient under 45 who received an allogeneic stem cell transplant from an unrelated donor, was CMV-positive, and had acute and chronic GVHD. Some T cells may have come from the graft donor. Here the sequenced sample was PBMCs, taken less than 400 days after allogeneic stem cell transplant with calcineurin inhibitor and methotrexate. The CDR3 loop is CSGGQTTEAFF. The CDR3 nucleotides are TGCAGCGGGGGACAGACCACTGAAGCTTTCTTT.